This passage covers 27 T cell receptor beta chains from one sample sequenced in a study of T-cell reconstitution after alpha-beta-depleted transplantation in children. Using unique molecular identifiers, the investigators prepared the TCRbeta library. TCRdb re-called the PCR reads with MiXCR, one entry per CDR3 protein. This repertoire shows approximately 1,000,000 distinct CDR3 sequences, roughly 29% found once; its top ten account for more than 25%. Sample: PBMCs, mostly from graft donor cells, taken 360 days after TCRalphabeta/CD19-depleted stem cell transplant. The receptors were sampled from a boy in the first two years of life who had a stem cell transplant for SCID, so the T cells may come from the graft donor.

This clonotype was seen more than once but under ten times. This chain connects TRBV7-3 to TRBJ2-1; TRBD2 agrees at 9 bases. J lost 4 bases, V lost 2 bases, and 6 bases had no gene match. Germline-derived CDR1 and CDR2 are SGHTA and FQGTGA. This CDR3 is 16 amino acids long. The CDR3 region is CASSLSAGGLYNEQFF. DNA of the CDR3: TGTGCCAGCAGCTTATCAGCGGGGGGCCTTTACAATGAGCAGTTCTTC.

The chain employs TRBV12-3 or TRBV12-4 and TRBJ1-1, with D unclear. The CDR3 is 13 residues long. V lost 2 bases to trimming and J lost 4 bases, with 8 bases between them. The CDR3 DNA follows: TGTGCCAGCAGTTTACCCCATAGCACTGAAGCTTTCTTT. This gives the protein CASSLPHSTEAFF.

The V call is TRBV3-1, the J call TRBJ1-5; D ambiguous. This CDR3 is 14 amino acids long. The V end was cut by 1 base, the J end by 7 bases, with 11 bases between. Germline-derived CDR1 and CDR2 are LGHDT and YNNKEL (reference sequence). CDR3 loop: CASSQGLSVQPQHF. CDR3 DNA: TGTGCCAGCAGCCAAGGGCTGTCAGTCCAGCCCCAGCATTTT. Filled out from reference TRBV3-1 and TRBJ1-5, the complete variable domain reads DTAVSQTPKYLVTQMGNDKSIKCEQNLGHDTMYWYKQDSKKFLKIMFSYNNKELIINETVPNRFSPKSPDKAHLNLHINSLELGDSAVYFCASSQGLSVQPQHFGDGTRLSIL.

The chain combines TRBV9 with TRBJ2-3, with unresolved D. The germline V and J ends were trimmed by 4 bases and 1 base, with 13 bases remaining between them. Germline V gene lookup returns CDR1 SGDLS and CDR2 YYNGEE. The CDR3 runs 15 residues. The CDR3 DNA sequence: TGTGCCAGCAGCCCTCGGACCAGACGCACAGATACGCAGTATTTT. Its protein is CASSPRTRRTDTQYF.

The chain is built from TRBV15 and TRBJ2-7; D unresolved. Germline V gene data show CDR1 as LNHNV and CDR2 as YYDKDF (reference sequence). The ends were cut back, 7 bases at V and 5 bases at J, with 15 bases in the middle. This CDR3 spans 13 amino acids. CDR3 amino acids: CATKSLGIHEQYF. CDR3 DNA sequence: TGTGCCACCAAATCTCTTGGCATCCACGAGCAGTACTTC.

In this sample, this clonotype turned up a few times. The chain has TRBV7-2 and TRBJ2-1; 8 nucleotides align to TRBD1. V lost 5 bases and J lost 7; bases outside the gene matches: 7. Germline V gives CDR1 SGHTA, CDR2 FQGNSA. The CDR3 extends over 14 amino acids. DNA of the CDR3: TGTGCCAGCAGCCAACCGACAGGGGCGAATGAGCAGTTCTTC. Protein product: CASSQPTGANEQFF.

The chain recombines TRBV7-3 with TRBJ2-3, with D unclear. The CDR3 runs to 13 residues. Between the trimmed V and J ends, which lost 5 bases and 3 bases, there was a span of 9 bases. From germline, CDR1 is SGHTA and CDR2 FQGTGA. The CDR3 DNA sequence: TGTGCCAGCAGCCCATACGCTACAGATACGCAGTATTTT. The encoded protein is CASSPYATDTQYF.

The rearrangement links TRBV20-1 to TRBJ2-2; 8 positions match TRBD1. The CDR3 length is 15 residues. Germline values: CDR1 DFQATT, CDR2 SNEGSKA (reference sequence). The V and J ends lost 3 bases and 0 bases, in that order; junction bases with no gene match: 3. The CDR3 DNA reads as TGCAGTGCTAGCTCAGGGGGCGCGAACACCGGGGAGCTGTTTTTT. This translates into CSASSGGANTGELFF.

The chain has TRBV7-2 and TRBJ2-1, with 8 bases identical to TRBD2. From germline, CDR1 is SGHTA and CDR2 FQGNSA. After removal of 5 bases from V and 9 bases from J, the junction contained 12 bases not matched to a gene. The length of the CDR3 is 15 residues. The CDR3 here is CASSTRSGGAGEQFF. The CDR3 bases are TGTGCCAGCAGCACGAGGTCCGGGGGGGCAGGTGAGCAGTTCTTC.

This clonotype has only a few counts. The rearrangement joins TRBV5-5 to TRBJ2-7, with TRBD1 matching 7 bases. The CDR3 totals 17 residues. The V segment lost 2 bases and the J segment 4 bases; nucleotides outside the gene matches: 15. Germline CDR1 reads SGHKS; CDR2 reads YYEKEE (reference sequence). CDR3 in amino acids: CASSFPTPGQARYEQYF. DNA for the CDR3: TGTGCCAGCAGCTTCCCAACACCTGGACAGGCGAGGTACGAGCAGTACTTC. Together with reference TRBV5-5 and TRBJ2-7, the CDR3 gives the full variable domain: DAGVTQSPTHLIKTRGQQVTLRCSPISGHKSVSWYQQVLGQGPQFIFQYYEKEERGRGNFPDRFSARQFPNYSSELNVNALLLGDSALYLCASSFPTPGQARYEQYFGPGTRLTVT.

V and J are TRBV5-1 and TRBJ1-4, with 9 bases identical to TRBD1. CDR1 SGHRS and CDR2 YFSETQ come from the germline V gene. Trimming removed 3 bases from V and 5 bases from J; junction bases left unmatched: 8. CDR3 length: 16 residues. The CDR3 region has the DNA TGCGCCAGCAGCTCACTGGCCGGGACAGGGAATGAAAAACTGTTTTTT. Translating it yields CASSSLAGTGNEKLFF.

This chain uses TRBV28 with TRBJ2-1; no firm D call. The germline CDR1 and CDR2 sequences are MDHEN and SYDVKM. This CDR3 is built from 14 residues. The V end was cut by 1 base, the J end by 6 bases, with 10 bases between. The CDR3 sequence is CASSLLTVVNEQFF. The CDR3 nucleotides are TGTGCCAGCAGTTTATTGACGGTAGTCAATGAGCAGTTCTTC.

The chain joins TRBV4-1 to TRBJ2-5, with 7 bases matching TRBD2. In germline, CDR1 is MGHRA, CDR2 YSYEKL. The CDR3 is 13 amino acids. V was pared by 3 bases and J by 6 bases, with 4 bases of the junction left unmatched. CDR3 residues: CASSHGGVKTQYF. DNA of the CDR3: TGCGCCAGCAGCCATGGGGGGGTGAAGACCCAGTACTTC.

The rearrangement joins TRBV9 to TRBJ2-2; D call uncertain. CDR1 SGDLS and CDR2 YYNGEE come from the germline V gene. The CDR3 loop spans 14 amino acids. Trimming removed 0 bases at V and 1 base at J, with 4 bases between. The CDR3: CASSVALNTGELFF. CDR3 DNA sequence: TGTGCCAGCAGCGTAGCGTTGAACACCGGGGAGCTGTTTTTT.

This clonotype occurred a few times. V and J are TRBV7-6 and TRBJ1-5, with D perhaps TRBD1 (6 bases). The CDR3 is 14 amino acids. V was shortened by 5 bases and J by 10 bases, with 18 bases between the two germline ends. Germline-derived CDR1 and CDR2 are SGHVS and FNYEAQ. CDR3 sequence reads: CASSETGARGPQHF. The CDR3 nucleotides are TGTGCCAGCAGCGAAACCGGGGCCAGGGGTCCCCAGCATTTT. The full variable domain, with the rest looked up from reference TRBV7-6 and TRBJ1-5, is GAGVSQSPRYKVTKRGQDVALRCDPISGHVSLYWYRQALGQGPEFLTYFNYEAQQDKSGLPNDRFSAERPEGSISTLTIQRTEQRDSAMYRCASSETGARGPQHFGDGTRLSIL.

The chain has TRBV24-1 and TRBJ1-2; perhaps TRBD1 as D (6 bases). V gave up 9 bases and J gave up 8 bases, with 12 bases separating them. The CDR3 consists of 11 residues. CDR1 is KGHDR, CDR2 SFDVKD, per germline. CDR3 sequence reads: CATSPGAGYTF. The CDR3 DNA reads as TGTGCCACCTCACCGGGGGCGGGCTACACCTTC.

The V gene is TRBV4-2, the J gene TRBJ2-2, with 15 bases fitting TRBD2. The CDR3 consists of 19 residues. V was pared by 4 bases and J by 6 bases, with 12 bases of the junction left unmatched. Germline values: CDR1 LGHNA, CDR2 YNFKEQ. The DNA of the CDR3 is TGTGCCAGCAGCCTGCGGACTAGCGGGGGGGCCGGGGGACCCGGGGAGCTGTTTTTT. It codes for CASSLRTSGGAGGPGELFF.

At least ten counts were recorded for this clonotype. This sequence joins TRBV29-1 and TRBJ2-3, with D tentatively TRBD1 or TRBD2 (6 bases each). The CDR3 length is 14 residues. Germline V gene data show CDR1 as SQVTM and CDR2 as ANQGSEA. V dropped 3 bases and J dropped 3 bases, with 13 bases sitting between them. CDR3 amino acids: CSVEPGGGTDTQYF. The DNA of the CDR3 is TGCAGCGTTGAGCCCGGAGGGGGGACAGATACGCAGTATTTT.

The chain couples TRBV27 to TRBJ2-1; possibly TRBD2 for D (5 bases). V was shortened by 6 bases and J by 0 bases, with 12 bases between the two germline ends. In germline, CDR1 is MNHEY, CDR2 SMNVEV (reference sequence). The CDR3 totals 15 residues. The CDR3 DNA reads as TGTGCCAGCAGGAGGACTCTCTTCTCCTACAATGAGCAGTTCTTC. Its translation: CASRRTLFSYNEQFF.

This clonotype was seen more than once but under ten times. The chain recombines TRBV12-3 or TRBV12-4 with TRBJ2-2; D is possibly TRBD1 (6 bases). V was clipped by 5 bases and J by 6 bases, with 13 bases between them. The CDR3 runs to 14 residues. The chain's CDR3 is CASSARTVAGELFF. CDR3 DNA: TGTGCCAGCAGTGCAAGGACAGTCGCCGGGGAGCTGTTTTTT.

This chain joins TRBV20-1 and TRBJ2-3; D might be TRBD1 (6 bases). The CDR3 extends over 15 amino acids. Per germline, CDR1 DFQATT and CDR2 SNEGSKA (reference sequence). The V and J ends lost 6 bases and 2 bases respectively, with 18 bases between them. In nucleotides, the CDR3 is TGCAGTGCCACAAGGGGGTGGGGGAACACAGATACGCAGTATTTT. This sequence encodes CSATRGWGNTDTQYF.

This clonotype was detected a few times. CDR3 residues: CASSDLDRVAKNIQYF. CDR3 bases: TGTGCCAGCAGTGATTTGGACAGGGTGGCCAAAAACATTCAGTACTTC. The rearrangement uses TRBV2 and TRBJ2-4; 8 positions match TRBD1. Germline assignment: CDR1 SNHLY and CDR2 FYNNEI. V lost 3 bases to trimming and J lost 1 base; unmatched junction nucleotides: 5. The CDR3 covers 16 residues. The full variable domain, completed using reference TRBV2 and TRBJ2-4, is EPEVTQTPSHQVTQMGQEVILRCVPISNHLYFYWYRQILGQKVEFLVSFYNNEISEKSEIFDDQFSVERPDGSNFTLKIRSTKLEDSAMYFCASSDLDRVAKNIQYFGAGTRLSVL.

The chain is built from TRBV24-1 and TRBJ2-1; 9 nucleotides line up with TRBD1. After removal of 3 bases from V and 2 bases from J, the junction contained 16 bases not matched to a gene. Germline CDR1 KGHDR, CDR2 SFDVKD. This CDR3 has 20 residues. CDR3 nucleotide sequence: TGTGCCACCAGTGATCCTCCGGGACAGGGAGGGGGGAAGACCTACAATGAGCAGTTCTTC. Its protein is CATSDPPGQGGGKTYNEQFF.

This clonotype was counted only a few times. This chain uses TRBV3-1 with TRBJ1-1; TRBD1 matches 7 bases. The CDR3 contains 14 residues. J lost 7 bases, V lost 4 bases, and 9 bases had no gene match. Germline V gene sequence: CDR1 LGHDT, CDR2 YNNKEL (reference sequence). For the CDR3, the DNA is TGTGCCAGCAGCCCGATTTCACAGGGGAATGAAGCTTTCTTT. As protein: CASSPISQGNEAFF.

The chain carries TRBV5-1 and TRBJ2-3; 11 nucleotides match TRBD2. CDR3 length: 16 residues. V was clipped by 5 bases and J by 2 bases; unmatched bases: 7. CDR1 is SGHRS, CDR2 YFSETQ, per germline. CDR3 in DNA: TGCGCCAGCAGGACGGGGACTAGCGGAAACACAGATACGCAGTATTTT. Its translation is CASRTGTSGNTDTQYF.

In this sample, this clonotype turned up a few times. This chain uses TRBV12-3 or TRBV12-4 with TRBJ2-2; D is unclear. The CDR3 loop spans 15 amino acids. V was trimmed by 3 bases and J by 1 base, leaving 9 bases between them. CDR3: CASSFVQKNTGELFF. CDR3 in DNA: TGTGCCAGCAGTTTTGTCCAGAAGAACACCGGGGAGCTGTTTTTT.

This clonotype appeared a few times. J is TRBJ1-5 and V is TRBV12-3 or TRBV12-4; D ambiguous. Trimming cost V 10 bases and J 0 bases, with 10 bases left between them. This CDR3 comprises 13 residues. CDR3 coding DNA: TGTGCCACCTCTGATTATAGCAATCAGCCCCAGCATTTT. Encoded protein: CATSDYSNQPQHF.